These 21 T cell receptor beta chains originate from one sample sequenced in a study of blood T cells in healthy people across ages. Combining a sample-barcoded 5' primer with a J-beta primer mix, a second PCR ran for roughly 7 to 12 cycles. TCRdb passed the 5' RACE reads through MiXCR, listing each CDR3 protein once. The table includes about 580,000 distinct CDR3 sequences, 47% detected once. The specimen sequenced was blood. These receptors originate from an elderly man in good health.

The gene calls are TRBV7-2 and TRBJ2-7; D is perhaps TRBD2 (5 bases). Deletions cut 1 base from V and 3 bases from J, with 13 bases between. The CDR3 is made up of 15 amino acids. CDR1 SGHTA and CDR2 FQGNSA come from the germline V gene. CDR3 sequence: CASSLGSGLNYEQYF. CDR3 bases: TGTGCCAGCAGCTTAGGGTCCGGACTGAACTACGAGCAGTACTTC.

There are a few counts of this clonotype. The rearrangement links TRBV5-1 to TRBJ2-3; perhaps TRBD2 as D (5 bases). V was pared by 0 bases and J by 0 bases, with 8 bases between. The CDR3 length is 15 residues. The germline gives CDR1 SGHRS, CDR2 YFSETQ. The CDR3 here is CASSLVRTSTDTQYF. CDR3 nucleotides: TGCGCCAGCAGCTTGGTCCGGACTAGCACAGATACGCAGTATTTT.

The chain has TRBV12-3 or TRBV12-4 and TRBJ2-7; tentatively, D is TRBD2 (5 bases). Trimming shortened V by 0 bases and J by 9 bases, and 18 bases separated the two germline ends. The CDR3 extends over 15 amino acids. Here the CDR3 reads CASSLALRPRGGQYF. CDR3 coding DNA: TGTGCCAGCAGTTTAGCGCTGAGGCCCCGGGGTGGGCAGTACTTC.

CDR3 region: CASRGAWHEQYF. The CDR3, as DNA: TGTGCCAGCAGGGGAGCCTGGCACGAGCAGTACTTC. V gene TRBV27 combines with J gene TRBJ2-7; TRBD2 is a possible D gene (5 bases). The CDR3 extends over 12 amino acids. Germline V gene data show CDR1 as MNHEY and CDR2 as SMNVEV (reference sequence). The V end lost 6 bases, the J end lost 5 bases, and 11 bases lay between the germline ends.

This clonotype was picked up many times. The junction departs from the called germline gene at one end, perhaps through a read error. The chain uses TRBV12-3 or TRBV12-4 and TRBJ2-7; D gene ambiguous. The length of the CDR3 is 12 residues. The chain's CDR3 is CASSLESYEQYF. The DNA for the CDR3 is TGTGCCAGCAGCTTAGAGTCGTACGAGCAGTACTTC.

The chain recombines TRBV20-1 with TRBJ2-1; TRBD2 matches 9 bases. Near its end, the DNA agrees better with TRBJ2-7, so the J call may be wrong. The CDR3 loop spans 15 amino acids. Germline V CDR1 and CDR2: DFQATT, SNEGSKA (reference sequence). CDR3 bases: TGCAGTGCTCCTGGTAGCGGGGGCCACTACAATGAGCAGTACTTC. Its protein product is CSAPGSGGHYNEQYF.

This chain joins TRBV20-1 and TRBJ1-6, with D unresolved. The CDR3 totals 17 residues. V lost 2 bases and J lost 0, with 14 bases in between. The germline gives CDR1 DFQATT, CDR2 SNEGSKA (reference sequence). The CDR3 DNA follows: TGCAGTGCTAGACGTGACCCAGGAAGCTCCTATAATTCACCCCTCCACTTT. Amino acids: CSARRDPGSSYNSPLHF.

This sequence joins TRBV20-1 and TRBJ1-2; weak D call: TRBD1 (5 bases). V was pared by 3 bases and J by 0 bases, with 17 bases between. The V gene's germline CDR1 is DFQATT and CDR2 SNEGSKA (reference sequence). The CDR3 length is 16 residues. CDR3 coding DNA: TGCAGTGCTAGTCCTTCCACGGGGGAAGCTAACTATGGCTACACCTTC. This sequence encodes CSASPSTGEANYGYTF.

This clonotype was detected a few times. CDR3 nucleotides: TGTGCCAGCTCACCACGGACAGGCGCCCAAGAGACCCAGTACTTC. This sequence encodes CASSPRTGAQETQYF. The V call is TRBV18, the J call TRBJ2-5; 7 positions agree with TRBD1. CDR1 and CDR2 (germline): KGHSH, LQKENI. Trimming removed 1 base from V and 1 base from J; junction bases left unmatched: 3. The CDR3 has 15 amino acids.

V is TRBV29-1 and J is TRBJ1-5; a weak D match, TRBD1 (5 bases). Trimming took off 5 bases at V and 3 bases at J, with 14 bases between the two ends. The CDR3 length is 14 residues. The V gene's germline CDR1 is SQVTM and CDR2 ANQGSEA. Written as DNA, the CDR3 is TGCAGCGTTCGCGAACGGGGGAACAATCAGCCCCAGCATTTT. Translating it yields CSVRERGNNQPQHF.

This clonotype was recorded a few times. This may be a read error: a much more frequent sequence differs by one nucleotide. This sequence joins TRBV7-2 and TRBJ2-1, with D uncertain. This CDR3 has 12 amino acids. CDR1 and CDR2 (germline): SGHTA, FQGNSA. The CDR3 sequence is CAGSPNVGEQFF. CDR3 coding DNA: TGTGCCGGCAGCCCCAACGTGGGTGAGCAGTTCTTC.

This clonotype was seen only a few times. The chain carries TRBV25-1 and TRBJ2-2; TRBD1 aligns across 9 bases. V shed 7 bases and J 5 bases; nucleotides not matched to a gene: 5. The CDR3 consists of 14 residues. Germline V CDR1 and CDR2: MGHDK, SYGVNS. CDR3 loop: CASTGQGWTGELFF. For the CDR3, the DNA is TGTGCCAGCACGGGACAGGGATGGACCGGGGAGCTGTTTTTT.

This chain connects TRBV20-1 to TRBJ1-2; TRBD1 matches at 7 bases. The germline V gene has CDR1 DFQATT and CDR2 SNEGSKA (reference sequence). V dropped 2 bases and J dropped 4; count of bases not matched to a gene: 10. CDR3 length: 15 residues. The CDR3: CSARRGGAPGYGYTF. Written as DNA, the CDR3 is TGCAGTGCTAGAAGAGGGGGCGCCCCGGGCTATGGCTACACCTTC.

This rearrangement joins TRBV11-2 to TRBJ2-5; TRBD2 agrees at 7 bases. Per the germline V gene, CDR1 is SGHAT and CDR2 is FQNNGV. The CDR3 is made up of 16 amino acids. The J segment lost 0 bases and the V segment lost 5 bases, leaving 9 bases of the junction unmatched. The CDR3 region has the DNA TGTGCCAGCAGCGTAGTACTAGCGCCGTACCAAGAGACCCAGTACTTC. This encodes CASSVVLAPYQETQYF.

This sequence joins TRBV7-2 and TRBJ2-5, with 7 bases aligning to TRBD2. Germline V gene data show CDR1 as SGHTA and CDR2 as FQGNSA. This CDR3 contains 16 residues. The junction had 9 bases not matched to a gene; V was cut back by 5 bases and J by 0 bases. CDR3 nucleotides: TGTGCCAGCAGCGCTACGGGACTACCGTACCAAGAGACCCAGTACTTC. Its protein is CASSATGLPYQETQYF.

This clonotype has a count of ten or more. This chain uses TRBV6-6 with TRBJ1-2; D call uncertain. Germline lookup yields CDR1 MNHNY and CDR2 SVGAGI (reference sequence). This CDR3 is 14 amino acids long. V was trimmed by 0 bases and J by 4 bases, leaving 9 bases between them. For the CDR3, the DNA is TGTGCCAGCAGTTACTCCGGGGTGCGCTATGGCTACACCTTC. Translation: CASSYSGVRYGYTF.

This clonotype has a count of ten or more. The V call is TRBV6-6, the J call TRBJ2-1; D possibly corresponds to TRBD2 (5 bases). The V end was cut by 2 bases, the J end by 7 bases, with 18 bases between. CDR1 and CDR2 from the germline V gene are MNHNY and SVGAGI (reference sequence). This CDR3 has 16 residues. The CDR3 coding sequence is TGTGCCAGCAGTTACGGGCGAGCGGATGTGAGTAATGAGCAGTTCTTC. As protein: CASSYGRADVSNEQFF.

The CDR3 is CASSEWGVAGSYNEQFF. The CDR3 region has the DNA TGTGCCAGCAGTGAATGGGGAGTAGCGGGCTCCTACAATGAGCAGTTCTTC. The rearrangement uses TRBV2 and TRBJ2-1; TRBD2 aligns across 7 bases. Germline V CDR1 and CDR2: SNHLY, FYNNEI. J gave up 0 bases and V 2 bases, and 7 bases lay outside the gene matches. This CDR3 is 17 amino acids long.

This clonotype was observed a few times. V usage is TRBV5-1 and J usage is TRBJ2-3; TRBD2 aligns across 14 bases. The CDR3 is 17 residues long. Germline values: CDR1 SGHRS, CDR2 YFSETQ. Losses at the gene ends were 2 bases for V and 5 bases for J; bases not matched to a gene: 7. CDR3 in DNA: TGCGCCAGCAGCTTTTCTGGACTAGCGGGGGGTGGAGATACGCAGTATTTT. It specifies CASSFSGLAGGGDTQYF.

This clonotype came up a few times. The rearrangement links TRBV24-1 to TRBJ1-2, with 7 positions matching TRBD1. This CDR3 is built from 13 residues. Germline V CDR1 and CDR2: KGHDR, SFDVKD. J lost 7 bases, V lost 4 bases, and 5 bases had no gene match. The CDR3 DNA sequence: TGTGCCACCAGTGACAGCGACAGGGTTGGCTACACCTTC. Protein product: CATSDSDRVGYTF.

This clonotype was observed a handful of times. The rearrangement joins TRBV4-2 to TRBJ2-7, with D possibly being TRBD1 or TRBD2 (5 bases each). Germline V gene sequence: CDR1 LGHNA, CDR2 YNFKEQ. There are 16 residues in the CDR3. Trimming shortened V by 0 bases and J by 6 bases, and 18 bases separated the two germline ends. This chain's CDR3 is CASSQDRQRGASEQYF. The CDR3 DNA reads TGTGCCAGCAGCCAAGATAGGCAGCGAGGGGCCTCCGAGCAGTACTTC.